The TCR beta chain described here comes from a study of blood T cell repertoires in COVID-19. The wider study: From T cells, B-cell-depleted T cells, or PBMCs came the material, which was cDNA or gDNA.

V lost 6 bases to trimming and J lost 7 bases; unmatched junction nucleotides: 10. CDR3 length equals 15 residues. Germline CDR1 SGDLS, CDR2 YYNGEE. The protocol was immunoSEQ multiplex PCR, while the TCRdb copy is restricted to in-frame clones and leaves out a portion. The sample consists of some 530,000 clones, approximately 91% of them appearing once. The chain combines TRBV9 with TRBJ2-2; 9 positions match TRBD2. The TCR was taken from a woman in her sixties or seventies who had recovered from COVID-19. The sequencing sample was made of PBMCs or T cells enriched from blood (not recorded which). This chain's CDR3 is CASTRTSEVGGELFF. The CDR3 coding sequence is TGTGCCAGCACCAGGACTAGCGAGGTGGGCGGGGAGCTGTTTTTT.